The 4 T cell receptor beta chains below were found in one sample sequenced in a study of cytomegalovirus exposure and HLA in healthy donors. PCR used 60 Vbeta primers and 13 Jbeta primers. Assay: immunoSEQ multiplex PCR; the TCRdb copy retains only in-frame clones and omits some. The repertoire holds approximately 170,000 clones, 76% seen once, with less than 0.9% in the top ten. The source material was PBMCs. These receptors originate from a female donor in good health and CMV-seronegative.

The chain joins TRBV19 to TRBJ2-3; D remains unclear. CDR1 and CDR2 (germline): LNHDA, SQIVND (reference sequence). V shed 4 bases and J shed 0 bases, with 8 bases lying between them. This CDR3 has 14 amino acids. The CDR3 reads CASSTQTSTDTQYF. CDR3 in DNA: TGTGCCAGTAGTACTCAGACTAGCACAGATACGCAGTATTTT.

The V and J genes are TRBV14 and TRBJ1-2; a weak D match, TRBD1 (5 bases). Trimming cost V 0 bases and J 8 bases, with 16 bases left between them. Per the germline V gene, CDR1 is SGHDN and CDR2 is FVKESK. The CDR3 contains 15 residues. The CDR3: CASSQERRGYGGYTF. CDR3 DNA sequence: TGTGCCAGCAGCCAAGAGAGGAGGGGATACGGGGGCTACACCTTC.

This chain uses TRBV18 with TRBJ2-5, with 7 bases aligning to TRBD2. This CDR3 contains 15 residues. CDR1 KGHSH and CDR2 LQKENI come from the germline V gene. The junction had 4 bases not matched to a gene; V was cut back by 2 bases and J by 1 base. The CDR3 region is CASSPKAGFQETQYF. The CDR3 DNA reads as TGTGCCAGCTCACCAAAAGCGGGATTCCAAGAGACCCAGTACTTC.

This chain uses TRBV6-1 with TRBJ1-4; D perhaps matches TRBD1 (6 bases). The length of the CDR3 is 14 residues. V lost 10 bases to trimming and J lost 4 bases, with 16 bases between them. Germline V gene lookup returns CDR1 MNHNS and CDR2 SASEGT. The CDR3 loop reads CAISGQPNNEKLFF. DNA for the CDR3: TGTGCCATCAGCGGACAGCCAAATAATGAAAAACTGTTTTTT.